Listed below are T cell receptor beta chains from one sample, sequenced in a study of beta chain features in type 1 diabetes. Sequencing used immunoSEQ multiplex PCR; TCRdb keeps in-frame clones, though not all of them. The sample includes 300,000 to 400,000 clones, over 9.5% seen only once; the top ten take about 0.017%. The sample consisted of naive CD4+ T cells from blood. The receptors here all came from a man aged 18 to 29 in good health. Both conserved end residues are part of each CDR3. Each record gives: J gene, clone size, CDR3 length, D gene, V gene, CDR3 protein, CDR3 DNA. The D gene is left open where the match is weak. The size field is filled for only some rows; it gives once, few, many or a size class.

>TRBJ2-2|NA|18|TRBD2|TRBV4-2
CASRPTSGRARDTGELFF
TGTGCCAGCAGACCTACTAGCGGGAGGGCCCGAGACACCGGGGAGCTGTTTTTT
>TRBJ2-1|few|15|TRBD1|TRBV5-4
CASSFTGATYNEQFF
TGTGCCAGCAGCTTCACAGGGGCCACCTACAATGAGCAGTTCTTC
>TRBJ2-1|few|16|NA|TRBV7-8
CASSASRINSYNEQFF
TGTGCCAGCAGCGCTTCTAGGATCAACTCCTACAATGAGCAGTTCTTC
>TRBJ1-6|NA|16|TRBD1|TRBV7-9
CASSLNRGLRDSPLHF
TGTGCCAGCAGCTTAAACAGGGGGCTCCGAGATTCACCCCTCCACTTT
>TRBJ2-7|few|14|TRBD2|TRBV5-1
CASSPTSGTYEQYF
TGCGCCAGCAGCCCAACTAGCGGGACTTACGAGCAGTACTTC
>TRBJ1-1|NA|18|NA|TRBV28
CASSLSIFLRGLNTEAFF
TGTGCCAGCAGTTTATCTATATTTCTACGAGGGTTGAACACTGAAGCTTTCTTT
>TRBJ2-1|NA|14|TRBD2|TRBV28
CASSRAGGYNEQFF
TGTGCCAGCAGCCGAGCGGGGGGATACAATGAGCAGTTCTTC
>TRBJ1-2|NA|14|NA|TRBV27
CASSFTGYDYGYTF
TGTGCCAGCAGTTTCACGGGGTACGACTATGGCTACACCTTC
>TRBJ1-4|few|16|NA|TRBV4-2
CASSPRQTSTNEKLFF
TGTGCCAGCAGCCCCCGACAGACCTCAACTAATGAAAAACTGTTTTTT
>TRBJ1-1|NA|12|NA|TRBV21-1
CASSKARAEAFF
TGTGCCAGCAGCAAAGCGCGCGCTGAAGCTTTCTTT
>TRBJ2-6|NA|20|NA|TRBV2
CASKNRGLADPISGANVLTF
TGTGCCAGCAAAAATCGTGGGCTAGCCGACCCCATCTCTGGGGCCAACGTCCTGACTTTC
>TRBJ1-2|NA|17|TRBD1|TRBV5-6
CASSLVGDREANYGYTF
TGTGCCAGCAGCTTGGTGGGGGACAGGGAAGCTAACTATGGCTACACCTTC
>TRBJ2-5|many|13|NA|TRBV7-2
CASSQRAQETQYF
TGTGCCAGCAGCCAGAGGGCCCAAGAGACCCAGTACTTC
>TRBJ2-5|NA|10|NA|TRBV30
CAWSRETQYF
TGTGCCTGGAGTCGGGAGACCCAGTACTTC
>TRBJ2-6|few|14|NA|TRBV30
CAWSVYSGANVLTF
TGTGCCTGGAGTGTTTATTCTGGGGCCAACGTCCTGACTTTC
>TRBJ2-1|NA|13|TRBD1|TRBV19
CAVRDRGYNEQFF
TGTGCCGTCAGGGACAGGGGTTACAATGAGCAGTTCTTC
>TRBJ2-1|NA|16|NA|TRBV6-6
CASSYSGLAKYNEQFF
TGTGCCAGCAGTTACTCGGGCCTAGCGAAATACAATGAGCAGTTCTTC
>TRBJ2-7|NA|19|TRBD1|TRBV18
CASSPGDLRDSPFEYEQYF
TGTGCCAGCTCACCAGGAGATTTACGGGACAGCCCTTTCGAATACGAGCAGTACTTC